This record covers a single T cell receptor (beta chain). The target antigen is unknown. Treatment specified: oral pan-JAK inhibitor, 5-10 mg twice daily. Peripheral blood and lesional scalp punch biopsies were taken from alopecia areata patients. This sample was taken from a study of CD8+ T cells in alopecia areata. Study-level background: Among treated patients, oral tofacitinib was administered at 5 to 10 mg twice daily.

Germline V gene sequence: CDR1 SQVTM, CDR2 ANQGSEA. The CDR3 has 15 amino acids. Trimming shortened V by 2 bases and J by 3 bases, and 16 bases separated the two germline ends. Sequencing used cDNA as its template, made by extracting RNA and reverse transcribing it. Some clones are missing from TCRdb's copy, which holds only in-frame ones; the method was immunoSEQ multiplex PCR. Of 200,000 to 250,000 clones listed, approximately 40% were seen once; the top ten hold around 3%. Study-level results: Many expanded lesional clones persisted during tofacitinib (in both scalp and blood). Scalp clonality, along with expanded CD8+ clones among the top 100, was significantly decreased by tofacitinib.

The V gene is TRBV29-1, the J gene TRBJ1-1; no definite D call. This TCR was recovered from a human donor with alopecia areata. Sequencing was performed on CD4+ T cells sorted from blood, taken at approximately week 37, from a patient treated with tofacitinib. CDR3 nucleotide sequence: TGCAGCGTTGAATCTTCTATTCACAGCTACACTGAAGCTTTCTTT. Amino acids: CSVESSIHSYTEAFF. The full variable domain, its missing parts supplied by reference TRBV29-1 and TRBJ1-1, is SAVISQKPSRDICQRGTSLTIQCQVDSQVTMMFWYRQQPGQSLTLIATANQGSEATYESGFVIDKFPISRPNLTFSTLTVSNMSPEDSSIYLCSVESSIHSYTEAFFGQGTRLTVV.